A single sample gave rise to the 11 T cell receptor beta chains below, sequenced in a study of T cell repertoires in cytomegalovirus infection. TCRdb passed the reads through MiXCR, listing each CDR3 protein once. This table holds about 220,000 distinct CDR3 sequences, around 35% found once. For these TCRs, the target antigens are not known. The sample in question was CD8+ T cells from cultured PBMCs, obtained from culture after CMV antigen stimulation. Receptor source: a human donor in good health (CMV status not recorded). Some clones in this sample may be carry-over from other donors' samples.

The gene calls are TRBV27 and TRBJ1-1; 7 nucleotides line up with TRBD1. There are 15 residues in the CDR3. Looked up from germline, CDR1 is MNHEY and CDR2 is SMNVEV (reference sequence). The V and J ends lost 5 bases and 0 bases, in that order; junction bases with no gene match: 6. The CDR3 DNA reads TGTGCCAGCAGTGCGCCACAGGGGATGAACACTGAAGCTTTCTTT. The encoded protein is CASSAPQGMNTEAFF.

In its sample, this clonotype was seen a few times. The rearrangement links TRBV6-8 to TRBJ2-6; no definite D call. Germline CDR1 and CDR2: MNHGY and SAAAGT. V lost 2 bases and J lost 0, with 11 bases in between. The CDR3 runs 17 residues. The CDR3 region is CASSYVVTLSGANVLTF. CDR3 DNA: TGTGCCAGCAGTTACGTGGTAACTCTCTCTGGGGCCAACGTCCTGACTTTC.

The chain couples TRBV15 to TRBJ2-5; D remains unclear. Trimming stripped 2 bases from V and 1 base from J, with 23 bases between. CDR3 length: 19 amino acids. Germline-derived CDR1 and CDR2 are LNHNV and YYDKDF (reference sequence). CDR3 sequence (DNA): TGTGCCACCAGCAGACCTTACGACGCCATCAGTTCGTTCCAAGAGACCCAGTACTTC. Translated, it gives CATSRPYDAISSFQETQYF.

This chain joins TRBV28 and TRBJ1-5; the match to TRBD1 covers 8 bases. The CDR3 has 14 amino acids. The junction had 3 bases not matched to a gene; V was cut back by 6 bases and J by 2 bases. Germline lookup yields CDR1 MDHEN and CDR2 SYDVKM. CDR3 sequence: CASSPDRGNQPQHF. In DNA form, the CDR3 reads TGTGCCAGCAGCCCGGACAGGGGCAATCAGCCCCAGCATTTT.

The chain combines TRBV20-1 with TRBJ2-1; TRBD2 agrees at 11 bases. J lost 2 bases, V lost 4 bases, and 1 base had no gene match. CDR1 is DFQATT, CDR2 SNEGSKA, per germline (reference sequence). This CDR3 region has 14 residues. CDR3 DNA sequence: TGCAGTGCTAAGGGACTAGCGGCCTACAATGAGCAGTTCTTC. Amino acid sequence: CSAKGLAAYNEQFF.

The chain couples TRBV7-6 to TRBJ2-6, with D uncertain. The CDR3 consists of 14 residues. Trimming removed 2 bases at V and 2 bases at J, with 4 bases between. CDR1 and CDR2 from the germline V gene are SGHVS and FNYEAQ. CDR3 in DNA: TGTGCCAGCAGCTTAACGGCTGGGGCCAACGTCCTGACTTTC. Its protein product is CASSLTAGANVLTF.

V gene TRBV5-4 combines with J gene TRBJ2-5; D is unclear. The CDR3 runs 14 residues. Trimming removed 4 bases at V and 2 bases at J, with 12 bases between. Germline V gene sequence: CDR1 SGHNT, CDR2 YYREEE (reference sequence). As DNA, the CDR3 is TGTGCCAGCAGCCTCTTTAGTGGACAAGAGACCCAGTACTTC. It yields the protein CASSLFSGQETQYF.

This clonotype has more than one count but fewer than ten. This chain joins TRBV7-8 and TRBJ2-7; a weak D match, TRBD1 (6 bases). The germline V gene has CDR1 SGHVS and CDR2 FQNEAQ. The ends were cut back, 3 bases at V and 3 bases at J, with 12 bases in the middle. CDR3 length: 14 amino acids. CDR3 nucleotides: TGTGCCAGCAGCTTCAGACAGGTGGGCTACGAGCAGTACTTC. Its protein product is CASSFRQVGYEQYF.

The table lists this clonotype with a few counts. The chain combines TRBV5-5 with TRBJ1-5, with 7 bases lining up with TRBD1. The CDR3 loop spans 15 amino acids. The germline V gene encodes CDR1 SGHKS and CDR2 YYEKEE (reference sequence). With 4 bases clipped from V and 0 bases from J, the junction kept 4 bases outside the gene matches. In nucleotides, the CDR3 is TGTGCCAGCAGCAGGACAGGATATAGCAATCAGCCCCAGCATTTT. Translating gives CASSRTGYSNQPQHF.

This clonotype has a count of ten or more. The V call is TRBV7-3, the J call TRBJ2-5, with 13 positions matching TRBD2. V gave up 4 bases and J gave up 7 bases; unmatched junction bases: 6. The length of the CDR3 is 15 residues. Germline-derived CDR1 and CDR2 are SGHTA and FQGTGA. This CDR3 is CASSSGLAGLGTQYF. As DNA, the CDR3 is TGTGCCAGCAGCTCGGGACTAGCGGGGCTCGGGACCCAGTACTTC.

The chain couples TRBV7-9 to TRBJ2-3; D ambiguous. Germline V CDR1 and CDR2: SEHNR, FQNEAQ (reference sequence). V lost 1 base and J lost 10, with 15 bases in between. This CDR3 is 14 amino acids long. CDR3 DNA sequence: TGTGCCAGCAGCTTAGATGGGGAATCGGATGCGCAGTATTTT. Translating gives CASSLDGESDAQYF.